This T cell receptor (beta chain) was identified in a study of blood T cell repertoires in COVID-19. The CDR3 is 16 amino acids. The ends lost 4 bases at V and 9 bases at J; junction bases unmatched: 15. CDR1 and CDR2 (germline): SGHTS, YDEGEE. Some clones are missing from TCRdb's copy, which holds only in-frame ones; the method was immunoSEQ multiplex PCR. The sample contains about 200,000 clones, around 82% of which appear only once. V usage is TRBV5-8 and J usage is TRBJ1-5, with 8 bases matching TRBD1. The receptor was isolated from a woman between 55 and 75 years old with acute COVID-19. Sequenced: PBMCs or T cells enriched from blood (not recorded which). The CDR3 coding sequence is TGTGCCAGCAGCCAGGATACAGGGGGGCCACTTGGGCCCCAGCATTTT. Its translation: CASSQDTGGPLGPQHF.